This is a list of T cell receptor beta chains from one sample in a study of shared clonotypes between healthy human individuals. The table came from immunoSEQ multiplex PCR; TCRdb's copy has only in-frame clones and leaves some out. Altogether some 1.5 million clones are present, nearly 99% being singletons, with the ten largest covering about 0.45%. Sequencing input: naive CD4+ T cells sorted from blood. The receptor set was obtained from a man aged 30 to 45 in good health. Both conserved end residues are part of each CDR3. A D gene is named only where the DNA matches it firmly. Expanded clones get a size class; other rows say once, few or many, or leave the size out.

v_gene	j_gene	d_gene	abundance	CDR3aa	CDR3nt
TRBV4-3	TRBJ2-3	TRBD2	.	CASSQDLTSGSQGLTDTQYF	TGCGCCAGCAGCCAAGACCTGACTAGCGGGAGTCAGGGTTTGACAGATACGCAGTATTTT
TRBV7-9	TRBJ2-4	.	.	CASSLALAKNIQYF	TGTGCCAGCAGCTTGGCTTTAGCCAAAAACATTCAGTACTTC
TRBV5-1	TRBJ1-1	.	.	CASSLVGSEAFF	TGCGCCAGCAGCTTGGTGGGGTCCGAAGCTTTCTTT
TRBV2	TRBJ2-1	TRBD2	.	CASSRLAGGGEQFF	TGTGCCAGCAGTCGACTAGCGGGAGGTGGTGAGCAGTTCTTC
TRBV6-5	TRBJ1-3	.	.	CASSYQRDSGNTIYF	TGTGCCAGCAGTTACCAGCGGGACTCTGGAAACACCATATATTTT
TRBV6-1	TRBJ2-7	TRBD2	.	CASSVLAGVPRRLDEQYF	TGTGCCAGCAGTGTCCTAGCGGGAGTGCCACGAAGGCTGGACGAGCAGTACTTC
TRBV2	TRBJ2-7	TRBD1	.	CAGRQGSGEQYF	TGTGCCGGAAGACAGGGTTCGGGCGAGCAGTACTTC
TRBV18	TRBJ2-3	.	.	CASSPRTGLGTDTQYF	TGTGCCAGCTCACCACGTACAGGGTTGGGCACAGATACGCAGTATTTT
TRBV30	TRBJ2-7	TRBD2	once	CAWSALLAGVGRPGEQYF	TGTGCCTGGAGTGCCCTACTAGCGGGAGTTGGTCGGCCGGGCGAGCAGTACTTC
TRBV18	TRBJ2-5	.	.	CASSPYLGLGKETQYF	TGTGCCAGCTCACCATATCTTGGGCTAGGTAAAGAGACCCAGTACTTC
TRBV7-8	TRBJ2-2	TRBD2	.	CASSLLLAGRGELFF	TGTGCCAGCAGCTTATTACTAGCGGGGCGGGGGGAGCTGTTTTTT
TRBV5-1	TRBJ1-1	.	.	CASTLITGTEAFF	TGCGCCAGCACCCTTATCACGGGCACTGAAGCTTTCTTT
TRBV7-3	TRBJ2-7	TRBD1	.	CASSDHLTGGSYEQYF	TGTGCCAGCAGCGACCACCTGACAGGGGGTTCCTACGAGCAGTACTTC
TRBV6-5	TRBJ2-7	.	.	CASMTGSSYEQYF	TGTGCCAGTATGACAGGTTCCTCCTACGAGCAGTACTTC
TRBV27	TRBJ2-7	TRBD2	.	CAIRGTSGSYEQYF	TGTGCCATTAGGGGGACTAGCGGGAGTTACGAGCAGTACTTC
TRBV4-3	TRBJ2-3	.	.	CASSQDPLGATTDTQYF	TGCGCCAGCAGCCAAGATCCCCTAGGGGCCACCACAGATACGCAGTATTTT
TRBV5-8	TRBJ1-3	TRBD1	.	CASSAVGRGQSGNTIYF	TGTGCCAGCAGCGCGGTTGGCAGGGGGCAGTCTGGAAACACCATATATTTT
TRBV18	TRBJ1-1	.	.	CASSPLEGGTEAFF	TGTGCCAGCTCACCTCTCGAGGGGGGGACTGAAGCTTTCTTT
TRBV28	TRBJ2-7	.	once	CASSLTDRSPYEQYF	TGTGCCAGCAGTTTGACCGACAGGTCCCCCTACGAGCAGTACTTC
TRBV5-6	TRBJ2-7	TRBD1	.	CASSKVTGYEQYF	TGTGCCAGCAGCAAGGTGACAGGGTACGAGCAGTACTTC
TRBV27	TRBJ2-7	TRBD2	.	CASSLNPASGRDEQYF	TGTGCCAGCAGTTTAAATCCCGCTAGCGGGAGAGACGAGCAGTACTTC
TRBV11-2	TRBJ2-7	.	.	CASSSRDGAYEQYF	TGTGCCAGCAGCTCCCGGGACGGTGCCTACGAGCAGTACTTC
TRBV29-1	TRBJ2-3	TRBD1	.	CSVEGPGQGRDTQYF	TGCAGCGTTGAAGGGCCGGGACAGGGAAGGGATACGCAGTATTTT
TRBV2	TRBJ2-7	.	once	CASSANYRENYEQYF	TGTGCCAGCAGTGCAAACTACAGGGAGAACTACGAGCAGTACTTC
TRBV7-2	TRBJ2-3	.	.	CASSFRRRGAVYTQYF	TGTGCCAGCAGCTTTAGGAGGAGGGGGGCTGTTTATACGCAGTATTTT
TRBV28	TRBJ2-5	TRBD1	.	CASSFGGQGEETQYF	TGTGCCAGCAGTTTCGGGGGACAGGGGGAGGAGACCCAGTACTTC
TRBV5-1	TRBJ1-2	TRBD1	.	CASSSTGVNYGYTF	TGCGCCAGCAGCTCGACAGGGGTTAACTATGGCTACACCTTC
TRBV7-2	TRBJ1-5	TRBD1	once	CASSPPGGSNQPQHF	TGTGCCAGCAGCCCCCCAGGGGGAAGCAATCAGCCCCAGCATTTT
TRBV10-2	TRBJ1-5	.	.	CASSRGGNSNQPQHF	TGCGCCAGCAGTCGGGGTGGAAATAGCAATCAGCCCCAGCATTTT
TRBV7-5	TRBJ2-3	.	.	CVRSLARAGGSRADTQYF	TGTGTCAGAAGCTTAGCGCGGGCAGGGGGAAGTCGTGCAGATACGCAGTATTTT
TRBV2	TRBJ2-7	TRBD2	.	CASSRGTSGTYEQYF	TGTGCCAGCAGTCGGGGGACTAGCGGGACCTACGAGCAGTACTTC
TRBV7-2	TRBJ2-1	TRBD2	.	CASSFSRTSGSDEQFF	TGTGCCAGCAGCTTTTCGAGGACTAGCGGGAGCGATGAGCAGTTCTTC
TRBV5-1	TRBJ1-1	.	.	CASSRIGGAEAFF	TGCGCCAGCAGCCGGATTGGGGGGGCCGAAGCTTTCTTT
TRBV28	TRBJ1-2	.	.	CASTSYTGGGYTF	TGTGCCAGCACATCCTACACGGGGGGAGGCTACACCTTC
TRBV29-1	TRBJ2-1	TRBD2	.	CSFFGLAGVYEQFF	TGCAGTTTTTTCGGTCTAGCGGGAGTTTACGAGCAGTTCTTC
TRBV30	TRBJ1-2	.	.	CAWSVHGGRYGYTF	TGTGCCTGGAGTGTACACGGGGGCCGGTATGGCTACACCTTC
TRBV28	TRBJ2-7	TRBD1	.	CASSFRTQGSPSYEQYF	TGTGCCAGCAGTTTTCGCACACAGGGGTCTCCCTCCTACGAGCAGTACTTC
TRBV7-2	TRBJ1-5	.	.	CASSRGSNQPQHF	TGTGCCAGCAGCCGCGGTAGCAATCAGCCCCAGCATTTT
TRBV5-1	TRBJ1-1	.	.	CASSLGDNAEAFF	TGCGCCAGCAGCTTAGGGGACAACGCGGAAGCTTTCTTT
TRBV10-3	TRBJ1-5	TRBD1	.	CAIGLGQGGQPQHF	TGTGCCATCGGCCTGGGGCAGGGGGGTCAGCCCCAGCATTTT
TRBV11-3	TRBJ2-1	.	.	CASSLGGTPSDEQFF	TGTGCCAGCAGCTTAGGCGGGACCCCCAGTGATGAGCAGTTCTTC
TRBV4-3	TRBJ2-1	TRBD2	.	CASSRAGGSSYNEQFF	TGCGCCAGCAGTCGGGCCGGGGGGAGCTCCTACAATGAGCAGTTCTTC
TRBV15	TRBJ2-7	TRBD2	.	CATSKGTSSPREQYF	TGTGCCACCAGCAAGGGGACTAGCAGCCCTCGAGAGCAGTACTTC